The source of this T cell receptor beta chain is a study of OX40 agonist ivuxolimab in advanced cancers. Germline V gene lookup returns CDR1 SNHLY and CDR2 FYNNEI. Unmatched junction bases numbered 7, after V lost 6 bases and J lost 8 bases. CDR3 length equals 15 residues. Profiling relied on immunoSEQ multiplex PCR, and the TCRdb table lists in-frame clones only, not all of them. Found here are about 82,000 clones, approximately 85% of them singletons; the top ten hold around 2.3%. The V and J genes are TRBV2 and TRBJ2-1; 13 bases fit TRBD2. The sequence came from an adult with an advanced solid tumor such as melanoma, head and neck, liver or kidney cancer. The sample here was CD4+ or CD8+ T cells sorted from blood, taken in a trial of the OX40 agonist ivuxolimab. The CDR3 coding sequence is TGTGCCAGCAGCGCAACTAGCGGGGGGGCCCATGAGCAGTTCTTC. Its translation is CASSATSGGAHEQFF.